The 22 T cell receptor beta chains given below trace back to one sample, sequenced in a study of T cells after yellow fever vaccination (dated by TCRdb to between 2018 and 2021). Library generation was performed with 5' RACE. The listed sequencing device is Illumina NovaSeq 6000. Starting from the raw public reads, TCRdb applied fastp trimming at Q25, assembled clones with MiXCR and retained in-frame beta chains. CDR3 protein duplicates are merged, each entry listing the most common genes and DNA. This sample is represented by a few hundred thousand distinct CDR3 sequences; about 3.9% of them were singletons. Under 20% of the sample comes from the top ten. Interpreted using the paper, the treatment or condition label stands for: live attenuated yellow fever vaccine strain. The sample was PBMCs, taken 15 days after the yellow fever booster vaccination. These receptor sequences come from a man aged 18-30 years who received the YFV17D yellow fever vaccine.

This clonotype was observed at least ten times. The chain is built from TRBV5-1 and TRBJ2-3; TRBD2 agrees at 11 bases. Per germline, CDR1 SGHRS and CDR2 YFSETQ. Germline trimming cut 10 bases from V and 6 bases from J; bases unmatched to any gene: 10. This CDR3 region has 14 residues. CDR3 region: CAGSNSGGADTQYF. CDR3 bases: TGCGCCGGGTCAAATAGCGGGGGGGCCGATACGCAGTATTTT.

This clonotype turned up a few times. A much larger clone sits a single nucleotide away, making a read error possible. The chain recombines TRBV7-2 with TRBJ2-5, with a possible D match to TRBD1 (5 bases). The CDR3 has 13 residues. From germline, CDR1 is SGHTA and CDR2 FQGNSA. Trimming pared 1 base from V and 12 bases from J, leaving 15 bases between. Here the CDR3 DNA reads TGTGCCAGCAGCTTAGGTCCAGGGAAGGGCAAGTACTTC. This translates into CASSLGPGKGKYF. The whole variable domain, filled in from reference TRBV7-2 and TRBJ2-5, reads GAGVSQSPSNKVTEKGKDVELRCDPISGHTALYWYRQSLGQGLEFLIYFQGNSAPDKSGLPSDRFSAERTGGSVSTLTIQRTQQEDSAVYLCASSLGPGKGKYFGPGTRLLVL.

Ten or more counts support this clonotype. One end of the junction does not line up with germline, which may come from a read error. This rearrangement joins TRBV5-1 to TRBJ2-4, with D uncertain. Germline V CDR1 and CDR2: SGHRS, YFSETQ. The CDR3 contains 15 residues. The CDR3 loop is CASSTGLISEAGSIF. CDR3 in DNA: TGCGCCAGCAGCACGGGCCTTATCTCAGAAGCCGGCTCTATCTTC.

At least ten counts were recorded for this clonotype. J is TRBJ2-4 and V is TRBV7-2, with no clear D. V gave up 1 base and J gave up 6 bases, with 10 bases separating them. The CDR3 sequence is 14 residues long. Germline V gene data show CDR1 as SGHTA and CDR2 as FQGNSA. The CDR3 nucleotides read TGTGCCAGCAGCTTAGTTGACGCTGGAAACATTCAGTACTTC. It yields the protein CASSLVDAGNIQYF.

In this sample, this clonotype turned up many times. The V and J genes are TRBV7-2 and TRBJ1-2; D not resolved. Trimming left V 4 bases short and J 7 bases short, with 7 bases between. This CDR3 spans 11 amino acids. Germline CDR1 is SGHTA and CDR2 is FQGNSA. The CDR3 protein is CASSSGFGYTF. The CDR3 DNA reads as TGTGCCAGCAGCTCAGGCTTTGGCTACACCTTC.

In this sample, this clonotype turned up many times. CDR3 residues: CATSRDGKRVFGTQYF. The CDR3 DNA sequence: TGTGCCACCAGCAGAGACGGGAAACGGGTTTTCGGGACCCAGTACTTC. The chain combines TRBV15 with TRBJ2-5; possible D gene TRBD2, 5 bases. The V gene's germline CDR1 is LNHNV and CDR2 YYDKDF (reference sequence). Trimming cost V 0 bases and J 7 bases, with 18 bases left between them. The length of the CDR3 is 16 residues. Variable domain in full (rest from reference TRBV15 and TRBJ2-5): DAMVIQNPRYQVTQFGKPVTLSCSQTLNHNVMYWYQQKSSQAPKLLFHYYDKDFNNEADTPDNFQSRRPNTSFCFLDIRSPGLGDTAMYLCATSRDGKRVFGTQYFGPGTRLLVL.

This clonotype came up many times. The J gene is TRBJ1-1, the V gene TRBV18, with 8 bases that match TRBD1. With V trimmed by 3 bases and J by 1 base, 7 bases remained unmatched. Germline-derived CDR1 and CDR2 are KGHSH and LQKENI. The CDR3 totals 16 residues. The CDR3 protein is CASSPKWTGKNTEAFF. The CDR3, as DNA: TGTGCCAGCTCACCCAAATGGACAGGGAAGAACACTGAAGCTTTCTTT.

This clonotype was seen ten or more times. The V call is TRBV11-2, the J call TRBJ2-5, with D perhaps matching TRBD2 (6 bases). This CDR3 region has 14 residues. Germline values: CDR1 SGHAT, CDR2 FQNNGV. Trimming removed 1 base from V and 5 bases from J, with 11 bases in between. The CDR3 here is CASSLATSWETQYF. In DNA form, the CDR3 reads TGTGCCAGCAGCTTAGCAACTAGCTGGGAGACCCAGTACTTC.

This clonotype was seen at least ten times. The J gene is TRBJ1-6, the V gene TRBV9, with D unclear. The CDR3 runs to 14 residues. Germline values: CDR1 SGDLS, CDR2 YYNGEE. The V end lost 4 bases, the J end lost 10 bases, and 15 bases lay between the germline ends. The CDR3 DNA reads TGTGCCAGCAGCCCGTCGAGGGTCGAATCACCCCTCCACTTT. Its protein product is CASSPSRVESPLHF.

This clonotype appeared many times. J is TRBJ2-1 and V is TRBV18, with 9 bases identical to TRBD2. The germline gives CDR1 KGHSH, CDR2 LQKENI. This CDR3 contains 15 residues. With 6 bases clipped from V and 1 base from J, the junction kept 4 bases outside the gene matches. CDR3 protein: CASSAGLASYNEQFF. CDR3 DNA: TGTGCCAGCTCTGCTGGACTAGCGTCCTACAATGAGCAGTTCTTC.

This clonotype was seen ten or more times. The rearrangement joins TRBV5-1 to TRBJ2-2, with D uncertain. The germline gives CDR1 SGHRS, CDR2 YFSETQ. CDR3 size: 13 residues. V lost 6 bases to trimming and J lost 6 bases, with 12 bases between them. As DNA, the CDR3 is TGCGCCAGCAATCTTGGGTCGGCCGGGGAGCTGTTTTTT. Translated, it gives CASNLGSAGELFF.

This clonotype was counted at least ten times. CDR3 sequence reads: CASSLNRSNQPQHF. Here the CDR3 DNA reads TGTGCCAGCAGCTTAAACAGATCGAATCAGCCCCAGCATTTT. The J gene is TRBJ1-5, the V gene TRBV7-9; no clear D gene. This CDR3 is built from 14 residues. With 2 bases removed from V and 4 bases from J, the gap between germline ends came to 9 bases. Germline values: CDR1 SEHNR, CDR2 FQNEAQ (reference sequence).

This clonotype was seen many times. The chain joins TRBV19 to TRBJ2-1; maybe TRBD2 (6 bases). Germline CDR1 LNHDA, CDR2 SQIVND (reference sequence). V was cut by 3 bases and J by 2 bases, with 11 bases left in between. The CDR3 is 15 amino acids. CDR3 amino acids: CASSIPGEPYNEQFF. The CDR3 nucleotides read TGTGCCAGTAGTATTCCGGGGGAACCCTACAATGAGCAGTTCTTC.

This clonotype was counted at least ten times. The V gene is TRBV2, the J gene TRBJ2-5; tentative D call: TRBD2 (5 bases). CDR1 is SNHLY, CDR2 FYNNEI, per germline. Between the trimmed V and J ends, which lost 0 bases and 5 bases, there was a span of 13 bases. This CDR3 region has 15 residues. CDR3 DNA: TGTGCCAGCAGTGAAGCCCGGGCTCGAGGGGAGACCCAGTACTTC. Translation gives CASSEARARGETQYF. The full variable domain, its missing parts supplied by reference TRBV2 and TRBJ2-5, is EPEVTQTPSHQVTQMGQEVILRCVPISNHLYFYWYRQILGQKVEFLVSFYNNEISEKSEIFDDQFSVERPDGSNFTLKIRSTKLEDSAMYFCASSEARARGETQYFGPGTRLLVL.

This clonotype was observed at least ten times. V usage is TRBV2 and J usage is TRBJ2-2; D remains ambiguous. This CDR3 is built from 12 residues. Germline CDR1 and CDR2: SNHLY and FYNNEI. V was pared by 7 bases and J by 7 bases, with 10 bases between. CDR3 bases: TGTGCCAGCATCCGAGGTGGCGGGGAGCTGTTTTTT. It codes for CASIRGGGELFF.

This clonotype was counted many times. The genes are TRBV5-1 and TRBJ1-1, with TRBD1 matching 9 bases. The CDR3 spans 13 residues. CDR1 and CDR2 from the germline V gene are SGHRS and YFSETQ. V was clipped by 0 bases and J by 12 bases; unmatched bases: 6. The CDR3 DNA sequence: TGCGCCAGCAGCTTGGGACAGGGGGACGAGACTTTCTTT. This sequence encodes CASSLGQGDETFF.

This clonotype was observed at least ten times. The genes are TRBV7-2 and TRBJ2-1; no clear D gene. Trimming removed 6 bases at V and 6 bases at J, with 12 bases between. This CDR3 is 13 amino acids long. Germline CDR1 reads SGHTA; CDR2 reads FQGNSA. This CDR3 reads CASRFGGANEQFF. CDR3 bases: TGTGCCAGCAGGTTCGGTGGAGCCAATGAGCAGTTCTTC.

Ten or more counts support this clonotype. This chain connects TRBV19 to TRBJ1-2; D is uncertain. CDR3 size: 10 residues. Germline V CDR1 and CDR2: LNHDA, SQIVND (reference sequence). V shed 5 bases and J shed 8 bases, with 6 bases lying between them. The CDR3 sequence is CASSPDGYTF. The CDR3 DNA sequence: TGTGCCAGTAGTCCCGACGGCTACACCTTC.

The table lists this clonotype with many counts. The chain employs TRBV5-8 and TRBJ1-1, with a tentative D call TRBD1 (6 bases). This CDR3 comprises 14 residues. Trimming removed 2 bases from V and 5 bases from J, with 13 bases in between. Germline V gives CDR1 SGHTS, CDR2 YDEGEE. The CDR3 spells CASSFGQGRTEAFF. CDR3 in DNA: TGTGCCAGCAGCTTCGGGCAGGGGAGGACTGAAGCTTTCTTT.

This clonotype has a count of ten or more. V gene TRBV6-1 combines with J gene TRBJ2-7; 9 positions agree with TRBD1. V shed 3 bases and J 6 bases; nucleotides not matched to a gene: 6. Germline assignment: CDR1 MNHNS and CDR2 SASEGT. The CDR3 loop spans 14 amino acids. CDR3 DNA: TGTGCCAGCAGTGAGGGGGGACAGGGCGGCGAGCAGTACTTC. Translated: CASSEGGQGGEQYF.

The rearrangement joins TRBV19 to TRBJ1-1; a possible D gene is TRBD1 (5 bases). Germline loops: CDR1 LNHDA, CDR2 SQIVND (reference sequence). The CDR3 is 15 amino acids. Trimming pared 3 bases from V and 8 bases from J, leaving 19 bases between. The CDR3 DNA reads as TGTGCCAGTAGTATCAGGGCAGCTCGTAATCGCGAAGCTTTCTTT. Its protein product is CASSIRAARNREAFF.

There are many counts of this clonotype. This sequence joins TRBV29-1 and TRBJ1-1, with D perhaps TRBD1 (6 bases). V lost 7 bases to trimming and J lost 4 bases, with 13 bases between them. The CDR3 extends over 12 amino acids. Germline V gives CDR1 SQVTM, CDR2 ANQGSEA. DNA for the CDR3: TGCAGCGGAGACAGGAAGGGCACTGAAGCTTTCTTT. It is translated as CSGDRKGTEAFF.